This is a list of T cell receptor beta chains from one sample in a study of cytomegalovirus exposure and HLA in healthy donors. Using immunoSEQ multiplex PCR, the repertoire was profiled, and TCRdb retains in-frame clones only, with some absent. The sample holds about 55,000 clones. Sequencing input: PBMCs. The receptors stem from a man between 45 and 60 years old in good health and CMV-seropositive. Each CDR3 is given without its conserved first and last residue.

j_call v_call cdr3_aa
TRBJ2-7 TRBV4-1 ASSQNRGTGNYEQY
TRBJ2-7 TRBV6-1 ASSDGLAGNEQY
TRBJ2-3 TRBV9 ASSADLSRDTQY
TRBJ2-6 TRBV7-9 ASSLGGGGGANVLT
TRBJ2-7 TRBV5-1 ASSLSSGYRNEQY
TRBJ1-5 TRBV28 ASRVPGTSNQPQH
TRBJ2-7 TRBV11-3 ASSPGTGGLREQY
TRBJ2-2 TRBV6-4 ASSEGGSDTGELF
TRBJ1-2 TRBV4-1 ASSPAPTANYGYT
TRBJ1-5 TRBV27 ASSSSSYSNQPQH
TRBJ2-7 TRBV14 ASSQATSGRRAYEQY
TRBJ2-1 TRBV10-3 AISTGTSNEQF
TRBJ1-1 TRBV6-6 ASSSQGVENTEAF
TRBJ2-5 TRBV6-5 ASRPPGVLTQY
TRBJ2-7 TRBV2 ASNRDYASYEQY
TRBJ1-4 TRBV4-1 ASSRSPGQGTTNEKLF
TRBJ1-5 TRBV19 ASSIASGTGAQPQH